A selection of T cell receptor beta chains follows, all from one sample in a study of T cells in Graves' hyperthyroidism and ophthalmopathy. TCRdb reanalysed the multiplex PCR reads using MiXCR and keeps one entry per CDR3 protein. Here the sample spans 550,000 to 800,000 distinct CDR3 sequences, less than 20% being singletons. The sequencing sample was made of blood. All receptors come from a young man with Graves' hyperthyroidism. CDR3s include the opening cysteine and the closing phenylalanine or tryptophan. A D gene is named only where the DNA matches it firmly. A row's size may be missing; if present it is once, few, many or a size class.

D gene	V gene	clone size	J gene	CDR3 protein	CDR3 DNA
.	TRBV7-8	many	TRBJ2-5	CASSLVPGAYQETQYF	TGTGCCAGCAGCTTAGTCCCGGGGGCGTACCAAGAGACCCAGTACTTC
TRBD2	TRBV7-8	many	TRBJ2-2	CASSLHPGGGTGELFF	TGTGCCAGCAGCTTACATCCGGGAGGGGGAACCGGGGAGCTGTTTTTT
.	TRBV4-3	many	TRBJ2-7	CASSQEHVSYEQYF	TGCGCCAGCAGCCAGGAACACGTCTCCTACGAGCAGTACTTC
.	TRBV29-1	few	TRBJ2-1	CSVIGLARDEQFF	TGCAGCGTTATCGGGCTAGCGCGGGATGAGCAGTTCTTC
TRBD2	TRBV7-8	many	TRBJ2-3	CASSLSQREDTQYF	TGTGCCAGCAGCTTGTCCCAGCGGGAAGATACGCAGTATTTT
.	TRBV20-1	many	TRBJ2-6	CSARKAGANVLTF	TGCAGTGCTAGGAAGGCTGGGGCCAACGTCCTGACTTTC
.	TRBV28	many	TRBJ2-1	CASTGLGSYNEQFF	TGTGCCAGCACCGGGTTGGGCTCCTACAATGAGCAGTTCTTC
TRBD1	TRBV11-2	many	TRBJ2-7	CASSLGNRDRDYEQYF	TGTGCCAGCAGCTTAGGGAACCGGGACAGGGACTACGAGCAGTACTTC
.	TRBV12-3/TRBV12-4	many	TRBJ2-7	CASSTTGWSSYEQYF	TGTGCCAGCAGCACGACAGGCTGGAGCTCCTACGAGCAGTACTTC
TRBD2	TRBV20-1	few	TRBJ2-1	CSAKGLAGGYEQFF	TGCAGTGCTAAGGGACTAGCGGGAGGTTATGAGCAGTTCTTC
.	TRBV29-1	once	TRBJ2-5	CSVDREAYQETQYF	TGCAGCGTTGATAGAGAGGCGTACCAAGAGACCCAGTACTTC
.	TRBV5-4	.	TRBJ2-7	CTSSLSSGRTHEQYF	TGTACCAGCAGCTTGTCCTCCGGGAGAACCCACGAGCAGTACTTC
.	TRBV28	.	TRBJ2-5	CASGVSPGYFQETQYF	TGTGCCAGCGGGGTTAGCCCAGGGTACTTCCAAGAGACCCAGTACTTC
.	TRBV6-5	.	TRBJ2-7	CASKFLNEQYF	TGTGCCAGCAAGTTCTTAAACGAGCAGTACTTC
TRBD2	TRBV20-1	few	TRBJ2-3	CSLAGGVDTQYF	TGCAGTCTAGCGGGAGGGGTAGATACGCAGTATTTT
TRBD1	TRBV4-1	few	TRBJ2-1	CASSLFSSGQSINNEQFF	TGCGCCAGCAGCCTTTTCTCCTCGGGACAGAGTATTAACAATGAGCAGTTCTTC
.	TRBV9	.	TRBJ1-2	CASSVSQMAREGYTF	TGTGCCAGCAGCGTCTCCCAGATGGCGAGGGAAGGCTACACCTTC
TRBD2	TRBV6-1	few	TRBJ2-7	CASSRRGGPCEQYF	TGTGCCAGCAGTCGCCGGGGGGGGCCCTGCGAGCAGTACTTC
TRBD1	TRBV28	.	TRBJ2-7	CASVPGQGLYEQYF	TGTGCCAGCGTACCGGGACAGGGGTTGTACGAGCAGTACTTC
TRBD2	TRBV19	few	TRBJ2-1	CASSMVAGGGEQFF	TGTGCCAGTAGTATGGTAGCGGGGGGGGGTGAGCAGTTCTTC
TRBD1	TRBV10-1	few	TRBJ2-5	CASSDSGTGTWETQYF	TGCGCCAGCAGTGACTCCGGGACAGGGACGTGGGAGACCCAGTACTTC
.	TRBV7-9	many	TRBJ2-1	CASSHTTEGEQFF	TGTGCCAGCAGCCACACGACCGAGGGTGAGCAGTTCTTC
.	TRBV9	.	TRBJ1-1	CASSLGPLERNTEAFF	TGTGCCAGCAGCCTTGGGCCCCTTGAAAGGAACACTGAAGCTTTCTTT
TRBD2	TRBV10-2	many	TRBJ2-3	CASSKTSGRTDTQYF	TGCGCCAGCAGTAAGACTAGCGGGAGGACAGATACGCAGTATTTT
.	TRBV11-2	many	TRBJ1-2	CASSPHYQNYGYTF	TGTGCCAGCAGCCCCCATTACCAAAACTATGGCTACACCTTC
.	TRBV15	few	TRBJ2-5	CATSPGVQETQYF	TGTGCCACCAGTCCCGGGGTCCAAGAGACCCAGTACTTC
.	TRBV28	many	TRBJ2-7	CASSPRPGIYEQYF	TGTGCCAGCAGTCCCCGTCCAGGAATCTACGAGCAGTACTTC
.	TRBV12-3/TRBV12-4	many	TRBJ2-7	CASSLGGGPSYEQYF	TGTGCCAGCAGTTTGGGGGGCGGGCCTTCCTACGAGCAGTACTTC
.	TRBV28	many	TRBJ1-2	CASSLWGLLDSYGYTF	TGTGCCAGCAGTTTATGGGGACTACTTGACTCTTATGGCTACACCTTC
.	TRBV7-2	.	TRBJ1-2	CASSPSSLRDGYTF	TGTGCCAGCAGCCCCTCCTCCCTCAGGGATGGCTACACCTTC
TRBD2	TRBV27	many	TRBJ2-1	CASSRGLATRNEQFF	TGTGCCAGCAGCCGGGGACTAGCCACCAGGAATGAGCAGTTCTTC
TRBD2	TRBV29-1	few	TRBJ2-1	CSVAGLAVGNEQFF	TGCAGCGTTGCTGGACTAGCGGTGGGCAATGAGCAGTTCTTC
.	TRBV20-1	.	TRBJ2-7	CSASGRAGYEQYF	TGCAGTGCTAGCGGTCGAGCGGGCTACGAGCAGTACTTC
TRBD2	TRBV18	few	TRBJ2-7	CASSAGLAGVTSSYEQYF	TGTGCCAGCTCCGCGGGACTAGCGGGAGTGACGTCCTCCTACGAGCAGTACTTC
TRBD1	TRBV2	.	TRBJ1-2	CASSGQGLEGYTF	TGTGCCAGCAGTGGACAGGGATTAGAAGGCTACACCTTC
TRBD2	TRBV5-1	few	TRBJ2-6	CASSVGLAGGFSGANVLTF	TGCGCCAGCAGCGTGGGACTAGCGGGAGGGTTCTCTGGGGCCAACGTCCTGACTTTC
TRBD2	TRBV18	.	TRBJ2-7	CASSLRGLAGDEQYF	TGTGCCAGCTCGCTTAGGGGACTAGCGGGAGACGAGCAGTACTTC
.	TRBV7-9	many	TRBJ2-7	CASSLPGVEYEQYF	TGTGCCAGCAGCTTACCGGGAGTTGAGTACGAGCAGTACTTC
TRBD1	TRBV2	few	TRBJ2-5	CASCPTGGETQYF	TGTGCCAGCTGCCCGACAGGGGGAGAGACCCAGTACTTC
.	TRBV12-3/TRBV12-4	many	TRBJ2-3	CASSLPDTQYF	TGTGCCAGCAGTCTCCCAGATACGCAGTATTTT
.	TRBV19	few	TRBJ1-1	CASSMPLGQGLTEAFF	TGTGCCAGTAGTATGCCCCTCGGGCAGGGCCTCACTGAAGCTTTCTTT
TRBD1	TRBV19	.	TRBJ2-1	CASSEHFTGGTYNEQFF	TGTGCCAGTAGTGAACATTTTACAGGGGGGACCTACAATGAGCAGTTCTTC